This is a list of T cell receptor beta chains from one sample in a study of shared clonotypes between healthy human individuals. TCRdb's table, derived via immunoSEQ multiplex PCR, lists solely in-frame clones and lacks some. The sample gives over a million clones, around 98.5% of which show up once; 0.36% is in the top ten. Sequenced sample: naive CD4+ T cells sorted from blood. Source of these receptors: a man between 25 and 39 years old in good health. The CDR3 runs from the conserved cysteine through the conserved F or W. Fields, in order: clone size, J gene, V gene, CDR3 protein. Some rows have no size entry. The others give once, few or many, or a class for an expanded clone.

abundance: NA
j_gene: TRBJ2-1
v_gene: TRBV5-1
CDR3aa: CASSFRGPPANEQFF

abundance: NA
j_gene: TRBJ1-5
v_gene: TRBV20-1
CDR3aa: CSASQGTQHF

abundance: NA
j_gene: TRBJ2-3
v_gene: TRBV10-1
CDR3aa: CASSERPSASTDTQYF

abundance: NA
j_gene: TRBJ2-2
v_gene: TRBV9
CDR3aa: CASSVAQLGLVGGELFF

abundance: NA
j_gene: TRBJ2-1
v_gene: TRBV7-2
CDR3aa: CASSLAHSNEQFF

abundance: once
j_gene: TRBJ2-7
v_gene: TRBV10-3
CDR3aa: CAIKDGQGKIYEQYF

abundance: NA
j_gene: TRBJ2-7
v_gene: TRBV5-1
CDR3aa: CASSREQGGLEQYF

abundance: NA
j_gene: TRBJ2-1
v_gene: TRBV5-1
CDR3aa: CASSSSASGGGNEQFF

abundance: once
j_gene: TRBJ2-2
v_gene: TRBV5-4
CDR3aa: CASSSRQVNTGELFF

abundance: NA
j_gene: TRBJ2-6
v_gene: TRBV7-8
CDR3aa: CASSLGRITLGANVLTF

abundance: NA
j_gene: TRBJ2-7
v_gene: TRBV28
CDR3aa: CASSPEGARNEQYF

abundance: NA
j_gene: TRBJ1-5
v_gene: TRBV30
CDR3aa: CAWSVEGGGNQPQHF

abundance: NA
j_gene: TRBJ2-1
v_gene: TRBV14
CDR3aa: CASSLLAGRGSYNEQFF